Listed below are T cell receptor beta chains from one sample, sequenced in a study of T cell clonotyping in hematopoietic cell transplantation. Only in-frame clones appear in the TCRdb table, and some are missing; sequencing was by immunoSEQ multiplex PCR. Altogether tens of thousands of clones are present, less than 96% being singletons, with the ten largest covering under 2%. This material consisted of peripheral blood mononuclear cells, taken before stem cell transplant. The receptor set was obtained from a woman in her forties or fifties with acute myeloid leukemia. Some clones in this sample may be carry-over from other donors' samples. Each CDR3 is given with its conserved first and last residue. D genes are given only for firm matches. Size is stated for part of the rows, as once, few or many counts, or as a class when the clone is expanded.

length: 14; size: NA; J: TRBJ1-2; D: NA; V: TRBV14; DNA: TGTGCCAGCAGCCAAGAATTGCGAGGGATAGGCTACACCTTC; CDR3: CASSQELRGIGYTF
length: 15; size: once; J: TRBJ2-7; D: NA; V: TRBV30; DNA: TGTGCCTGGAGCCGGGGGGCCCCTGGTTCAAACGAGCAGTACTTC; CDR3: CAWSRGAPGSNEQYF
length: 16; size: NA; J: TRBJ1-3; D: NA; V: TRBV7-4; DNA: TGTGCCAGCAGCTTGCCCCTTGGGGACTCTGGAAACACCATATATTTT; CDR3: CASSLPLGDSGNTIYF
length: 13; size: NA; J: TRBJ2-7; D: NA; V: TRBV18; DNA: TGTGCCAGCTCACCACCGGGACGGTACGAGCAGTACTTC; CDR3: CASSPPGRYEQYF
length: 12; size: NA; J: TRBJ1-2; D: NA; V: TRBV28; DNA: TGTGCCAGCAGTTCCGGGGGCAGAAGCTACACCTTC; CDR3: CASSSGGRSYTF
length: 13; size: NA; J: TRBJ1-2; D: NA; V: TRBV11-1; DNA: TGTGCCAGCAGCCCCACCAAGAACTATGGCTACACCTTC; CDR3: CASSPTKNYGYTF
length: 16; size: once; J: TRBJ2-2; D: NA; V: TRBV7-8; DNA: TGTGCCAGCAGCCACGCCTTCGAGGTGAACACCGGGGAGCTGTTTTTT; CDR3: CASSHAFEVNTGELFF
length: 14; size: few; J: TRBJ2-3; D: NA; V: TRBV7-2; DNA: TGTGCCAGCAGCTTTAGCAGGGATGGAGATACGCAGTATTTT; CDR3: CASSFSRDGDTQYF
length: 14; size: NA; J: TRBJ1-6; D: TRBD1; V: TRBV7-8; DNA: TGTGCCAGCAGCCCCGACAGGGTGGCTTCACCCCTCCACTTT; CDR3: CASSPDRVASPLHF
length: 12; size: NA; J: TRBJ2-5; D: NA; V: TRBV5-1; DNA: TGCGCCAGCAGCCCGGAGCAAGAGACCCAGTACTTC; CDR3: CASSPEQETQYF
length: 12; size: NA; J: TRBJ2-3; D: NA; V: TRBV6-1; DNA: TGTGCCAGCAGTGAATGGGGGGATACGCAGTATTTT; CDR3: CASSEWGDTQYF
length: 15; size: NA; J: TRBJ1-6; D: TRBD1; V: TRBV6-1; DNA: TGTGCCAGCAGTAGCCGGGACAGGGATAACTCACCCCTCCACTTT; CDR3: CASSSRDRDNSPLHF
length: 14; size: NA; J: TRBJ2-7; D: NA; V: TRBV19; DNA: TGTGCCAGTAGTATAGGGACAAGAACCTACGAGCAGTACTTC; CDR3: CASSIGTRTYEQYF